This TCR beta chain was recorded in a study of STAT5B mutations in CD4+ large granular lymphocyte leukemia. Study-level points and caveats: Patient CD4-sorted repertoires stayed more clonal than healthy ones after leukemic-clone removal.

TCRdb keeps only in-frame clones here, not all; method: immunoSEQ multiplex PCR. This sample has around 30,000 clones; 70% to 75% occur once, and the top ten carry over 3%. The CDR3 covers 15 residues. Germline CDR1 and CDR2: SEHNR and FQNEAQ (reference sequence). V shed 5 bases and J 2 bases; nucleotides not matched to a gene: 9. On this clone: What it binds is unknown.

This clonotype was sampled from a human donor in good health. The V and J genes are TRBV7-9 and TRBJ2-7, with 7 positions matching TRBD2. Sequenced material: CD4+ T cells from blood buffy coats. CDR3 nucleotides: TGTGCCAGCAGCCCGTCTGGGGGGAGGGCCTACGAGCAGTACTTC. This translates into CASSPSGGRAYEQYF.